These T cell receptor beta chains were read from a single sample in a study of T cell responses to AZD1222 COVID-19 vaccine. Here immunoSEQ multiplex PCR was the method, and the copy in TCRdb shows in-frame clones only, minus some. This table holds about 130,000 clones, 89% found once. The sequences come from peripheral blood, collected on day 0 of AZD1222 vaccination. The origin of the receptors is an adult in good health. CDR3s include the opening cysteine and the closing phenylalanine or tryptophan. Fields, in order: CDR3 DNA, CDR3 protein, V gene, J gene, clone size, D gene. A D gene is named only where the DNA matches it firmly. Clone size appears in some rows only: once, few, many, or a class for an expanded clone.

CDR3 DNA: TGTGCCAGCAGCCCCTCTCCACTGGGCACAGATACGCAGTATTTT
CDR3 protein: CASSPSPLGTDTQYF
V gene: TRBV7-9
J gene: TRBJ2-3
clone size: .
D gene: .

CDR3 DNA: TGTGCCAGCAGTTTTGGGACAGGGAAAAACTATGGCTACACCTTC
CDR3 protein: CASSFGTGKNYGYTF
V gene: TRBV28
J gene: TRBJ1-2
clone size: .
D gene: TRBD1

CDR3 DNA: TGTGCCAGCAGCTTGGGACAGGGCCCCTACTATGGCTACACCTTC
CDR3 protein: CASSLGQGPYYGYTF
V gene: TRBV5-6
J gene: TRBJ1-2
clone size: .
D gene: TRBD1

CDR3 DNA: TGTGCCAGCAGCTTAGCCGGGATTACGGGGAAGGAGTTCTTC
CDR3 protein: CASSLAGITGKEFF
V gene: TRBV7-2
J gene: TRBJ2-1
clone size: .
D gene: .

CDR3 DNA: TGTGCCAGCAGTTACTCCCGGGGGGAGCTGTTTTTT
CDR3 protein: CASSYSRGELFF
V gene: TRBV6-2/TRBV6-3
J gene: TRBJ2-2
clone size: .
D gene: .

CDR3 DNA: TGTGCCAGTGAGCGGGCACTGGGCAATGAGCAGTTCTTC
CDR3 protein: CASERALGNEQFF
V gene: TRBV19
J gene: TRBJ2-1
clone size: .
D gene: .

CDR3 DNA: TGTGCCAGTAAAAATTCACCCCTCCACTTT
CDR3 protein: CASKNSPLHF
V gene: TRBV6-5
J gene: TRBJ1-6
clone size: .
D gene: .

CDR3 DNA: TGCGCCAGCAGCTTGCTCCGGGACAGGGGGCGAGACAACTATGGCTACACCTTC
CDR3 protein: CASSLLRDRGRDNYGYTF
V gene: TRBV5-1
J gene: TRBJ1-2
clone size: .
D gene: TRBD1

CDR3 DNA: TGTGCCAGCAGAGAAGATAGTAGGGGCTACACCTTC
CDR3 protein: CASREDSRGYTF
V gene: TRBV12-3/TRBV12-4
J gene: TRBJ1-2
clone size: .
D gene: .

CDR3 DNA: TGTGCCAGCAGTTTCAACATCCGGGAGAACCCCCTCTCCGAGCAGTACTTC
CDR3 protein: CASSFNIRENPLSEQYF
V gene: TRBV27
J gene: TRBJ2-7
clone size: .
D gene: .

CDR3 DNA: TGTGCCGTTCGAGTACGCACTGAAGCTTTCTTT
CDR3 protein: CAVRVRTEAFF
V gene: TRBV6-5
J gene: TRBJ1-1
clone size: .
D gene: .

CDR3 DNA: TGTGCCAGCAGCCTACTAGGGCAGGGGGCGGCTTTCTTT
CDR3 protein: CASSLLGQGAAFF
V gene: TRBV7-2
J gene: TRBJ1-1
clone size: .
D gene: TRBD1

CDR3 DNA: TGTGCCATCAGTACAGGGGAAAATAATGAGCAGTTCTTC
CDR3 protein: CAISTGENNEQFF
V gene: TRBV10-3
J gene: TRBJ2-1
clone size: once
D gene: TRBD1

CDR3 DNA: TGCGCCAGCAGTGGGGCCTCTAGATTTAGCTCCTACAATGAGCAGTTCTTC
CDR3 protein: CASSGASRFSSYNEQFF
V gene: TRBV10-1
J gene: TRBJ2-1
clone size: .
D gene: .

CDR3 DNA: TGTGCCAGCAGCTTAGAGGGTACCGCCTATGGCTACACCTTC
CDR3 protein: CASSLEGTAYGYTF
V gene: TRBV7-9
J gene: TRBJ1-2
clone size: .
D gene: .

CDR3 DNA: TGCGCCAGCAGCCTCCGGGACAGAAGCTACGAGCAGTACTTC
CDR3 protein: CASSLRDRSYEQYF
V gene: TRBV4-1
J gene: TRBJ2-7
clone size: .
D gene: TRBD1

CDR3 DNA: TGTGCCAGTAGTGTCCGACAGGGAAGGTCACCCCTCCACTTT
CDR3 protein: CASSVRQGRSPLHF
V gene: TRBV19
J gene: TRBJ1-6
clone size: once
D gene: TRBD1

CDR3 DNA: TGTGCCAGCACCTTCGGGGACAGCTACGAGCAGTACTTC
CDR3 protein: CASTFGDSYEQYF
V gene: TRBV11-2
J gene: TRBJ2-7
clone size: .
D gene: TRBD1

CDR3 DNA: TGTGCCAGCAGCGTAGGGGGGAGTCAGTTGGAGACCCAGTACTTC
CDR3 protein: CASSVGGSQLETQYF
V gene: TRBV9
J gene: TRBJ2-5
clone size: .
D gene: .

CDR3 DNA: TGTGCCAGCAGCGTCCAAGCGGAGCATACCTACGAGCAGTACTTC
CDR3 protein: CASSVQAEHTYEQYF
V gene: TRBV9
J gene: TRBJ2-7
clone size: .
D gene: .